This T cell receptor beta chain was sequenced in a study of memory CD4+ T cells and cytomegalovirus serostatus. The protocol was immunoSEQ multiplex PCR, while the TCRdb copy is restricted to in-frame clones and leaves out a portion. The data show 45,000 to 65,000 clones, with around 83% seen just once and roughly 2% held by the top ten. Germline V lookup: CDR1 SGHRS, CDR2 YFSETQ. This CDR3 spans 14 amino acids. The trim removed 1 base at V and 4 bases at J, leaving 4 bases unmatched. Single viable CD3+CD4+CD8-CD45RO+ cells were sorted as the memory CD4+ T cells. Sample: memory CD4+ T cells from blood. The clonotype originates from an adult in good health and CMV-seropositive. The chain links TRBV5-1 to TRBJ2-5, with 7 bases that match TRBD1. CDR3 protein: CASSLTGVGETQYF. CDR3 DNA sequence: TGCGCCAGCAGCTTGACAGGGGTTGGAGAGACCCAGTACTTC.